The 26 T cell receptor beta chains below were found in one sample sequenced in a study of blood T cell repertoires in COVID-19. Clones were sequenced by immunoSEQ multiplex PCR, and TCRdb holds only the in-frame ones, with some missing. This sample has some 180,000 clones, with 88% found just once. Input material: peripheral blood. The receptors here all came from a man aged 35 to 55 with active or convalescent COVID-19.

This rearrangement joins TRBV16 to TRBJ2-1; TRBD1 matches at 7 bases. J was trimmed by 5 bases and V by 2 bases; bases with no gene match: 6. Germline CDR1 reads KGHSY; CDR2 reads FQNENV. CDR3 size: 15 residues. For the CDR3, the DNA is TGTGCCAGCAGCCAAGTGAGGGGGCCCCACAATGAGCAGTTCTTC. It translates to CASSQVRGPHNEQFF. Full variable domain (remainder filled in from reference TRBV16 and TRBJ2-1): GEEVAQTPKHLVRGEGQKAKLYCAPIKGHSYVFWYQQVLKNEFKFLISFQNENVFDETGMPKERFSAKCLPNSPCSLEIQATKLEDSAVYFCASSQVRGPHNEQFFGPGTRLTVL.

The rearrangement uses TRBV19 and TRBJ2-7; 12 nucleotides match TRBD2. Germline CDR1 is LNHDA and CDR2 is SQIVND (reference sequence). The V segment lost 6 bases and the J segment 2 bases; nucleotides outside the gene matches: 2. The CDR3 contains 14 residues. CDR3 nucleotide sequence: TGTGCCAGTAGCGGGACTAGCGGGCCCTACGAGCAGTACTTC. It is translated as CASSGTSGPYEQYF.

The chain has TRBV19 and TRBJ1-4; D perhaps matches TRBD1 (5 bases). Germline V gene data show CDR1 as LNHDA and CDR2 as SQIVND (reference sequence). CDR3 length equals 13 residues. The V end was cut by 6 bases, the J end by 4 bases, with 9 bases between. CDR3 DNA sequence: TGTGCCAGTAGGCGCAGGGATAATGAAAAACTGTTTTTT. Protein: CASRRRDNEKLFF. Variable domain in full (rest from reference TRBV19 and TRBJ1-4): DGGITQSPKYLFRKEGQNVTLSCEQNLNHDAMYWYRQDPGQGLRLIYYSQIVNDFQKGDIAEGYSVSREKKESFPLTVTSAQKNPTAFYLCASRRRDNEKLFFGSGTQLSVL.

The CDR3 DNA reads as TGTGCCAGCAGTTTTTCCCATGAAGCTTTCTTT. It codes for CASSFSHEAFF. The chain carries TRBV12-3 or TRBV12-4 and TRBJ1-1; no clear D. This CDR3 spans 11 amino acids. Trimming removed 3 bases at V and 7 bases at J, with 6 bases between.

This clone appeared once. The V call is TRBV19, the J call TRBJ2-2, with D possibly being TRBD1 (5 bases). The V and J ends lost 2 bases and 3 bases respectively, with 13 bases between them. The CDR3 sequence is 16 residues long. Germline V gene lookup returns CDR1 LNHDA and CDR2 SQIVND (reference sequence). For the CDR3, the DNA is TGTGCCAGTAGTATACCTGGAATCAGGGACACCGGGGAGCTGTTTTTT. Residues: CASSIPGIRDTGELFF.

The J gene is TRBJ1-5, the V gene TRBV7-9; 9 bases align to TRBD1. The germline CDR1 and CDR2 sequences are SEHNR and FQNEAQ (reference sequence). V was clipped by 2 bases and J by 9 bases; unmatched bases: 11. CDR3 length: 16 residues. The CDR3 DNA follows: TGTGCCAGCAGCTTATTTGGACAGGGGTTGGCTGGGCCCCAGCATTTT. Encoded protein: CASSLFGQGLAGPQHF.

The J gene is TRBJ2-3, the V gene TRBV9; weak D call: TRBD2 (7 bases). The germline V and J ends were trimmed by 2 bases and 2 bases, with 18 bases remaining between them. Germline-derived CDR1 and CDR2 are SGDLS and YYNGEE. There are 17 residues in the CDR3. This CDR3 reads CASSVEGGAVPTDTQYF. The DNA for the CDR3 is TGTGCCAGCAGCGTTGAAGGGGGGGCCGTCCCCACAGATACGCAGTATTTT.

The table lists this clone with a count of one. The chain is built from TRBV18 and TRBJ2-7; TRBD1 matches 10 bases. V gave up 1 base and J gave up 4 bases; unmatched junction bases: 4. Looked up from germline, CDR1 is KGHSH and CDR2 is LQKENI. The CDR3 loop spans 15 amino acids. In DNA, the CDR3 is TGTGCCAGCTCACCACGAAGGACAGGGGGATACGAGCAGTACTTC. Translated, it gives CASSPRRTGGYEQYF.

The J gene is TRBJ2-1, the V gene TRBV30, with 7 bases that match TRBD1. In germline, CDR1 is GTSNPN, CDR2 SVGIG (reference sequence). CDR3 length: 14 amino acids. Trimming took 0 bases from V and 5 from J; bases not matched to a gene: 4. CDR3 sequence reads: CAWSVRRGHNEQFF. The CDR3 nucleotides read TGTGCCTGGAGTGTACGTAGGGGGCACAATGAGCAGTTCTTC.

This clone was counted ten times or more. The chain links TRBV4-1 to TRBJ1-2; TRBD1 matches 7 bases. The germline V gene has CDR1 MGHRA and CDR2 YSYEKL. The length of the CDR3 is 16 residues. The V and J ends lost 4 bases and 6 bases, in that order; junction bases with no gene match: 14. DNA of the CDR3: TGCGCCAGCAGCCTTGGGGATGGAGGGGGCCTCAATGGCTACACCTTC. Encoded protein: CASSLGDGGGLNGYTF.

V gene TRBV5-8 combines with J gene TRBJ2-5, with 10 bases fitting TRBD2. The V and J ends lost 0 bases and 5 bases, in that order; junction bases with no gene match: 13. The CDR3 loop spans 18 amino acids. The germline gives CDR1 SGHTS, CDR2 YDEGEE. The CDR3 sequence: CASSLGSSGGARSETQYF. DNA of the CDR3: TGTGCCAGCAGCTTGGGGTCCAGCGGGGGGGCCCGGTCCGAGACCCAGTACTTC.

This clone appeared a few times. The chain couples TRBV6-6 to TRBJ1-2; no clear D gene. CDR1 and CDR2 (germline): MNHNY, SVGAGI (reference sequence). The CDR3 spans 13 residues. The V and J ends lost 2 bases and 5 bases respectively, with 9 bases between them. CDR3 nucleotides: TGTGCCAGCAGTTACAAACGAGGGTATGGCTACACCTTC. Translated, it gives CASSYKRGYGYTF.

This sequence joins TRBV6-6 and TRBJ1-3; D remains ambiguous. CDR1 and CDR2 (germline): MNHNY, SVGAGI (reference sequence). The CDR3 runs 13 residues. The ends were cut back, 5 bases at V and 0 bases at J, with 5 bases in the middle. CDR3: CASSTDSGNTIYF. The CDR3, as DNA: TGTGCCAGCAGTACAGACTCTGGAAACACCATATATTTT.

Details on this clone: One end of the junction fails to match germline, which may point to a read error. The rearrangement joins TRBV2 to TRBJ2-5; unclear D gene. The CDR3 length is 14 residues. CDR1 is SNHLY, CDR2 FYNNEI, per germline. The CDR3 nucleotides are TGTGCCAGCAGTGTTCAGCAGAGCCGGTCCGGGTCGGACTTC. Its translation is CASSVQQSRSGSDF.

V is TRBV6-5 and J is TRBJ2-5; D might be TRBD2 (6 bases). Trimming removed 8 bases at V and 4 bases at J, with 17 bases between. Germline-derived CDR1 and CDR2 are MNHEY and SVGAGI. The CDR3 is made up of 14 amino acids. The CDR3 here is CASRRGVGGETQYF. CDR3 DNA sequence: TGTGCCAGCCGTCGTGGGGTGGGAGGAGAGACCCAGTACTTC.

V usage is TRBV7-6 and J usage is TRBJ2-7; weak D call: TRBD2 (5 bases). Germline CDR1 reads SGHVS; CDR2 reads FNYEAQ. Deletions cut 0 bases from V and 0 bases from J, with 12 bases between. The length of the CDR3 is 16 residues. CDR3 loop: CASSLAEDLYSYEQYF. As DNA, the CDR3 is TGTGCCAGCAGCTTAGCGGAGGACCTTTACTCCTACGAGCAGTACTTC.

This clone has just one count. The chain combines TRBV27 with TRBJ2-7; D not certain. The CDR3 length is 13 residues. Germline CDR1 reads MNHEY; CDR2 reads SMNVEV (reference sequence). The V end was cut by 3 bases, the J end by 3 bases, with 9 bases between. The DNA for the CDR3 is TGTGCCAGCAGTTTTGCGGTAGACTACGAGCAGTACTTC. The encoded protein is CASSFAVDYEQYF.

The J gene is TRBJ1-1, the V gene TRBV29-1, with D possibly being TRBD1 (5 bases). The CDR3 extends over 13 amino acids. Germline lookup yields CDR1 SQVTM and CDR2 ANQGSEA. With 7 bases removed from V and 4 bases from J, the gap between germline ends came to 16 bases. The CDR3: CSGLDGGGTEAFF. CDR3 bases: TGCAGCGGGCTGGACGGGGGGGGCACTGAAGCTTTCTTT.

The J gene is TRBJ1-4, the V gene TRBV7-9, with TRBD1 matching 9 bases. V was clipped by 5 bases and J by 7 bases; unmatched bases: 11. Germline lookup yields CDR1 SEHNR and CDR2 FQNEAQ (reference sequence). The CDR3 consists of 16 residues. The CDR3 DNA is TGTGCCAGCAGCCTCCAAACCGGGACAGGGTTTGAAAAACTGTTTTTT. Its protein product is CASSLQTGTGFEKLFF. The variable domain in full, with the rest retrieved from reference TRBV7-9 and TRBJ1-4, is DTGVSQNPRHKITKRGQNVTFRCDPISEHNRLYWYRQTLGQGPEFLTYFQNEAQLEKSRLLSDRFSAERPKGSFSTLEIQRTEQGDSAMYLCASSLQTGTGFEKLFFGSGTQLSVL.

V gene TRBV5-8 combines with J gene TRBJ2-7, with D uncertain. Germline V lookup: CDR1 SGHTS, CDR2 YDEGEE. V lost 0 bases and J 3 bases, leaving 10 bases between the germline ends. The CDR3 is 14 amino acids. CDR3 in DNA: TGTGCCAGCAGCTTGGGGGCTTTATACTACGAGCAGTACTTC. It yields the protein CASSLGALYYEQYF.

This clone was detected only once. This chain links TRBV24-1 with TRBJ2-3, with D maybe TRBD2 (5 bases). This CDR3 region has 14 residues. Germline CDR1 KGHDR, CDR2 SFDVKD. V was clipped by 4 bases and J by 4 bases, with 11 bases between them. The CDR3 DNA follows: TGTGCCACCAGTGAGCCGGGATCAGCAGATACGCAGTATTTT. This translates into CATSEPGSADTQYF.

The J gene is TRBJ1-6, the V gene TRBV12-5; D is undetermined. V was shortened by 1 base and J by 6 bases, with 4 bases between the two germline ends. Germline V gene data show CDR1 as LGHNT and CDR2 as FRNRAP. The CDR3 sequence is 13 residues long. The chain's CDR3 is CASGLGANSPLHF. The CDR3 nucleotides read TGTGCTAGTGGTTTGGGAGCTAATTCACCCCTCCACTTT. The complete variable domain, with remaining parts taken from reference TRBV12-5 and TRBJ1-6, reads DARVTQTPRHKVTEMGQEVTMRCQPILGHNTVFWYRQTMMQGLELLAYFRNRAPLDDSGMPKDRFSAEMPDATLATLKIQPSEPRDSAVYFCASGLGANSPLHFGNGTRLTVT.

The chain combines TRBV7-9 with TRBJ1-2; 9 bases line up with TRBD1. The junction had 7 bases not matched to a gene; V was cut back by 2 bases and J by 6 bases. Germline V CDR1 and CDR2: SEHNR, FQNEAQ (reference sequence). The CDR3 loop spans 15 amino acids. CDR3 nucleotides: TGTGCCAGCAGCTTAACTGGTGGGACAGGGAATGGCTACACCTTC. This sequence encodes CASSLTGGTGNGYTF.

This chain links TRBV6-5 with TRBJ1-5; no firm D call. Trimming removed 8 bases at V and 6 bases at J, with 14 bases between. The CDR3 has 13 residues. Germline V gene data show CDR1 as MNHEY and CDR2 as SVGAGI. The CDR3 sequence: CASHLEGSQPQHF. CDR3 in DNA: TGTGCCAGCCACCTGGAAGGGAGTCAGCCCCAGCATTTT.

The V gene is TRBV28, the J gene TRBJ1-2; 9 positions agree with TRBD1. The V segment lost 5 bases and the J segment 8 bases; nucleotides outside the gene matches: 9. The CDR3 length is 14 residues. Germline CDR1 reads MDHEN; CDR2 reads SYDVKM. CDR3 amino acids: CASSLTGGARGYTF. In nucleotides, the CDR3 is TGTGCCAGCAGTCTTACAGGGGGCGCTAGAGGCTACACCTTC.

This rearrangement joins TRBV28 to TRBJ2-3; 9 bases are a match to TRBD1. The CDR3 covers 14 residues. Germline assignment: CDR1 MDHEN and CDR2 SYDVKM. The DNA of the CDR3 is TGTGCTTTAGCCGGACAGGGGTACGCAGATACGCAGTATTTT. Translating gives CALAGQGYADTQYF. The full variable domain, in which reference TRBV28 and TRBJ2-3 provide the parts outside the CDR3, is DVKVTQSSRYLVKRTGEKVFLECVQDMDHENMFWYRQDPGLGLRLIYFSYDVKMKEKGDIPEGYSVSREKKERFSLILESASTNQTSMYLCALAGQGYADTQYFGPGTRLTVL.